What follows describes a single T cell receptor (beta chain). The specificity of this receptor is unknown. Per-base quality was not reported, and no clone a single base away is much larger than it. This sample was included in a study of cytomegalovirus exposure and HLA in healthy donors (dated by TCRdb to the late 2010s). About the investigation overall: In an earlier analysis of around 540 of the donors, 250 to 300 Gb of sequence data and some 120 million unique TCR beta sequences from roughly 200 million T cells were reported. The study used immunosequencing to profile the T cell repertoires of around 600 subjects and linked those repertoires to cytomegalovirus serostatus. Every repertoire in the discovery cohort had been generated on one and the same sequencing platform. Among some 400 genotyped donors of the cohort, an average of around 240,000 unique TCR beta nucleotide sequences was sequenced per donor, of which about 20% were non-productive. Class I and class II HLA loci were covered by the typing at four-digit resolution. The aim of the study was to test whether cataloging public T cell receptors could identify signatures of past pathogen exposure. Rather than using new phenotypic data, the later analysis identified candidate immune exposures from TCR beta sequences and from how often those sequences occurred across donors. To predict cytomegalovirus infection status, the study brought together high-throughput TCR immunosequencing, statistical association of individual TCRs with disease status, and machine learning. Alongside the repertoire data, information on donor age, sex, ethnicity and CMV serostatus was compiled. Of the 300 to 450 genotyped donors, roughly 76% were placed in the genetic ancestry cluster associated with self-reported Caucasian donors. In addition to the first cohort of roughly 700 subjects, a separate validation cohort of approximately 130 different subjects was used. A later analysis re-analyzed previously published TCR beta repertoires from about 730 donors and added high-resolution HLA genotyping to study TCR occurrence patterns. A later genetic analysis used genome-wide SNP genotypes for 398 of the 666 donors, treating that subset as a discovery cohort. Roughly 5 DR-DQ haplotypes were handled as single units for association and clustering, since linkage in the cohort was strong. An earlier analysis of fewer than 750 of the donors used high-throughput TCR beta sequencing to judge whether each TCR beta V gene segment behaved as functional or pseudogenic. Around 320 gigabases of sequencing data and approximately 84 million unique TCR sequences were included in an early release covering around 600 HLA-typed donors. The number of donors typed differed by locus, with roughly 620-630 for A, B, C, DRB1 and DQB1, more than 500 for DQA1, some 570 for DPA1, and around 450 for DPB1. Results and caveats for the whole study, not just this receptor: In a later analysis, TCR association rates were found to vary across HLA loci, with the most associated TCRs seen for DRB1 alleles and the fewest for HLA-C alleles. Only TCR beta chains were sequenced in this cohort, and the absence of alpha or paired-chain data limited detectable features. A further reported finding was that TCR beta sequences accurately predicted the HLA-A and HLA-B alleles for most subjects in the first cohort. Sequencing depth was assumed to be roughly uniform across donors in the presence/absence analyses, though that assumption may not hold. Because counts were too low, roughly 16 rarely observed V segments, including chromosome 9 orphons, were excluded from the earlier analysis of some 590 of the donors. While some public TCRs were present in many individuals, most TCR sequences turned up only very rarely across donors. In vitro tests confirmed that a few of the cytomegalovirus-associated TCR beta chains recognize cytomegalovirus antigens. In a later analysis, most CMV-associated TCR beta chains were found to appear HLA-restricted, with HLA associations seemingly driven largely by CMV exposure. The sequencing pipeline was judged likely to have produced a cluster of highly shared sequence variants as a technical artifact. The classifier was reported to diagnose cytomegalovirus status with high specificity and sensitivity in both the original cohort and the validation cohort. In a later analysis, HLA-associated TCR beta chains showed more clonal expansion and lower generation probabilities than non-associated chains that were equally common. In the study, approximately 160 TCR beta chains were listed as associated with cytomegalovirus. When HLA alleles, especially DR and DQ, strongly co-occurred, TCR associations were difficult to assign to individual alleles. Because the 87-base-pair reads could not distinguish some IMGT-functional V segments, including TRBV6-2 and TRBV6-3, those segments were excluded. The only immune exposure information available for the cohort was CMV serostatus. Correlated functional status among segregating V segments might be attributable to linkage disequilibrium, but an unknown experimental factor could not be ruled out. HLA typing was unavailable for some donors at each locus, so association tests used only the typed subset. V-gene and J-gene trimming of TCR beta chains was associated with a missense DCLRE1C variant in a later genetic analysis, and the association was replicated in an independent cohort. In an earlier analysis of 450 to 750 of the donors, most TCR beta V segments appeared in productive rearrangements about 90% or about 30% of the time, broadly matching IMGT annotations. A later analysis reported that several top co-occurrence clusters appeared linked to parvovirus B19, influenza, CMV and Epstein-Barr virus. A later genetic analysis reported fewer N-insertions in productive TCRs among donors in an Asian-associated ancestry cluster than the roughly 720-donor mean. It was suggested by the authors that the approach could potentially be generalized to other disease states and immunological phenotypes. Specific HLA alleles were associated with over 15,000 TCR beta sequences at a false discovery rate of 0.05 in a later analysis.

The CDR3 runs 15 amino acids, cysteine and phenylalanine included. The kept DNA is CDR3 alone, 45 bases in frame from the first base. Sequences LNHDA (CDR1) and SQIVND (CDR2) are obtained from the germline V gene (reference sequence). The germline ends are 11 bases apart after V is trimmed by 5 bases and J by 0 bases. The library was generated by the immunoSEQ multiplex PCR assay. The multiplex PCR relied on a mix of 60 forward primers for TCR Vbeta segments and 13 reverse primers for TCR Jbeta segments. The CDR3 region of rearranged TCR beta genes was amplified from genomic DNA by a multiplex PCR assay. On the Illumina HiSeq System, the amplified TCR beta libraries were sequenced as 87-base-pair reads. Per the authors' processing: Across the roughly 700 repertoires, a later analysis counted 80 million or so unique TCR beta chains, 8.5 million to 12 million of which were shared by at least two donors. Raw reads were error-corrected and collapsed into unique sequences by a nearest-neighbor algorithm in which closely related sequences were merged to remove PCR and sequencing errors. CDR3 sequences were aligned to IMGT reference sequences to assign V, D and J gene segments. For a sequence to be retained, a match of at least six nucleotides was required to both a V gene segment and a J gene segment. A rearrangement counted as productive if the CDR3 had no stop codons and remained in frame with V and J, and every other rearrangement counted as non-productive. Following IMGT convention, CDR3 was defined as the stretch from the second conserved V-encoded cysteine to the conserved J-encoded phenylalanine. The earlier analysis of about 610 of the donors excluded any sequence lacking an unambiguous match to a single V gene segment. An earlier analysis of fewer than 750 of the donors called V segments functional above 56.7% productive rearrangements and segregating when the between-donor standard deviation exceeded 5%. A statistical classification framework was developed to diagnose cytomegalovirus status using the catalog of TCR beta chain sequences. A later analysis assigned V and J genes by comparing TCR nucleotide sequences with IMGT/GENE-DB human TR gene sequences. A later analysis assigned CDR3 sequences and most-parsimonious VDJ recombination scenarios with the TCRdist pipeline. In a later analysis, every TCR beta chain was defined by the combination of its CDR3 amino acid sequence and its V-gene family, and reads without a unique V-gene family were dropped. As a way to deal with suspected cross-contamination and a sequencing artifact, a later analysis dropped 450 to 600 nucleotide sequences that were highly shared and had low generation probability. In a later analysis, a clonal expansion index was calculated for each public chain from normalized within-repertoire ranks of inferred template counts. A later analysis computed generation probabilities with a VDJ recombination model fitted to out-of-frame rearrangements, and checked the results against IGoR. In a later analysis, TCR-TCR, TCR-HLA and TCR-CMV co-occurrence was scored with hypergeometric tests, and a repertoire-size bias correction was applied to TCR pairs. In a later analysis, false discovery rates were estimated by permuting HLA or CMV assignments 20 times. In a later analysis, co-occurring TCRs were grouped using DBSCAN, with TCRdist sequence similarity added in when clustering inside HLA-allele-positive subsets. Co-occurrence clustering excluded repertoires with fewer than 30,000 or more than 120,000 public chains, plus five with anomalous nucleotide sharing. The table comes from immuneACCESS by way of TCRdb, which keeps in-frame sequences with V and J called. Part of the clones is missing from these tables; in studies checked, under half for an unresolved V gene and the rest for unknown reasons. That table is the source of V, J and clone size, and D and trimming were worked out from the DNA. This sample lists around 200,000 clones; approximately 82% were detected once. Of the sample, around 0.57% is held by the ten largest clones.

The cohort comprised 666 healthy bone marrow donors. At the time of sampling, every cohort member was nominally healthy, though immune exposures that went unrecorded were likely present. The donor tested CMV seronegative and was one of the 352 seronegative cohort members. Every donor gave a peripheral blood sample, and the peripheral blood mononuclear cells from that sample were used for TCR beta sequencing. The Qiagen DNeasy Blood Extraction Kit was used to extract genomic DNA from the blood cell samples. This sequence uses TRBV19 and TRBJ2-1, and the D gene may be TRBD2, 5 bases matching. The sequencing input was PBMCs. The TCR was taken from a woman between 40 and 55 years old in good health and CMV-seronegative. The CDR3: CASSLEGSSYNEQFF. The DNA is TGTGCCAGTAGTCTCGAGGGTAGCTCCTACAATGAGCAGTTCTTC.